This TCR beta chain was retrieved from a study of OX40 agonist ivuxolimab in advanced cancers. Study-level background: Partial responses were achieved by three patients, of whom one had hepatocellular carcinoma and two had cutaneous melanoma.

Study-wide results and limits: Also present in some nonresponders was a low level of normalized T-cell clonal expansion. At 0.1 to 3.0 mg/kg, clonal expansion of CD4+ and CD8+ blood T cells had occurred by week 6. Individuals who were partial responders at 0.1-3.0 mg/kg had clonal expansion that ranked among the lowest.

There are a few counts of this clone. Its antigen is as yet unknown. Assay used: immunoSEQ multiplex PCR; TCRdb lists only in-frame clones, some missing. The data hold about 37,000 clones, with roughly 83% observed a single time. There are 15 residues in the CDR3. Trimming left V 4 bases short and J 5 bases short, with 15 bases between. The V gene's germline CDR1 is SGHTA and CDR2 FQGNSA. The sequenced sample was CD4+ or CD8+ T cells sorted from blood, obtained in a trial of the OX40 agonist ivuxolimab. The chain couples TRBV7-2 to TRBJ1-5; D may be TRBD1 (6 bases). The source of this sequence is an adult with an advanced solid tumor such as melanoma, head and neck, liver or kidney cancer. The CDR3 loop is CASSSLWGADQPQHF. The CDR3 bases are TGTGCCAGCAGCTCCCTGTGGGGGGCCGATCAGCCCCAGCATTTT.